This entry lists 9 T cell receptor beta chains sequenced from one sample in a study of blood T cell repertoires in COVID-19. TCRdb's table, derived via immunoSEQ multiplex PCR, lists solely in-frame clones and lacks some. The sample has 140,000 to 150,000 clones, around 90% seen once. The sample taken for sequencing was peripheral blood. The receptors derive from a man between 65 and 80 years old with acute or convalescent COVID-19.

The chain links TRBV11-2 to TRBJ2-7; 13 nucleotides align to TRBD2. The CDR3 has 19 residues. The V and J ends lost 0 bases and 2 bases, in that order; junction bases with no gene match: 10. CDR1 is SGHAT and CDR2 is FQNNGV in the germline V gene. The CDR3 is CASSLDATSGRPLPYEQYF. CDR3 coding DNA: TGTGCCAGCAGCTTAGATGCGACTAGCGGGAGGCCCCTTCCCTACGAGCAGTACTTC. The whole variable domain, filled in from reference TRBV11-2 and TRBJ2-7, reads EAGVAQSPRYKIIEKRQSVAFWCNPISGHATLYWYQQILGQGPKLLIQFQNNGVVDDSQLPKDRFSAERLKGVDSTLKIQPAKLEDSAVYLCASSLDATSGRPLPYEQYFGPGTRLTVT.

The rearrangement links TRBV6-5 to TRBJ2-6; D not resolved. The CDR3 is 13 amino acids. Germline CDR1 and CDR2: MNHEY and SVGAGI. V lost 7 bases to trimming and J lost 0 bases, with 4 bases between them. DNA of the CDR3: TGTGCCAGCACCAGCTCTGGGGCCAACGTCCTGACTTTC. This codes for CASTSSGANVLTF.

This clone is a singleton in its sample. The V and J genes are TRBV5-1 and TRBJ2-2; the D gene is possibly TRBD2 (6 bases). Per the germline V gene, CDR1 is SGHRS and CDR2 is YFSETQ. V was clipped by 3 bases and J by 0 bases, with 9 bases between them. The CDR3 runs to 15 residues. CDR3: CASSWGDANTGELFF. DNA of the CDR3: TGCGCCAGCAGCTGGGGGGACGCGAACACCGGGGAGCTGTTTTTT. The complete variable domain, with remaining parts taken from reference TRBV5-1 and TRBJ2-2, reads KAGVTQTPRYLIKTRGQQVTLSCSPISGHRSVSWYQQTPGQGLQFLFEYFSETQRNKGNFPGRFSGRQFSNSRSEMNVSTLELGDSALYLCASSWGDANTGELFFGEGSRLTVL.

This chain uses TRBV10-3 with TRBJ2-1, with D possibly TRBD1 on 5 matching bases. Looked up from germline, CDR1 is ENHRY and CDR2 is SYGVKD. V dropped 4 bases and J dropped 9 bases, with 13 bases sitting between them. This CDR3 has 13 residues. The CDR3 region is CAISGGFRGEQFF. CDR3 nucleotides: TGTGCCATCAGTGGAGGCTTTAGGGGTGAGCAGTTCTTC.

Points on this clone: Other DNA sequences in the same sample also yield this CDR3. This chain links TRBV18 with TRBJ2-5; 7 nucleotides match TRBD1. The CDR3 has 13 residues. V was pared by 4 bases and J by 5 bases, with 4 bases of the junction left unmatched. Germline V CDR1 and CDR2: KGHSH, LQKENI. This CDR3 reads CASSLGQKETQYF. In nucleotides, the CDR3 is TGTGCCAGCTCACTGGGACAGAAGGAGACCCAGTACTTC. Filled out from reference TRBV18 and TRBJ2-5, the complete variable domain reads NAGVMQNPRHLVRRRGQEARLRCSPMKGHSHVYWYRQLPEEGLKFMVYLQKENIIDESGMPKERFSAEFPKEGPSILRIQQVVRGDSAAYFCASSLGQKETQYFGPGTRLLVL.

This clone has a single count. CDR3 loop: CASSERKGAYYEQYF. CDR3 in DNA: TGTGCCAGCAGTGAAAGGAAGGGGGCCTACTACGAGCAGTACTTC. The rearrangement links TRBV6-1 to TRBJ2-7; 7 positions agree with TRBD1. Trimming at V came to 2 bases and at J to 3 bases, leaving 7 bases not matched to a gene. The V gene's germline CDR1 is MNHNS and CDR2 SASEGT. This CDR3 contains 15 residues.

The V gene is TRBV5-1, the J gene TRBJ2-2; TRBD1 is a possible D gene (6 bases). The CDR3 is 15 amino acids. Germline V lookup: CDR1 SGHRS, CDR2 YFSETQ. Between the trimmed V and J ends, which lost 4 bases and 1 base, there was a span of 11 bases. The CDR3 loop reads CASSIPQGNTGELFF. The CDR3 nucleotides read TGCGCCAGCAGCATTCCACAGGGGAACACCGGGGAGCTGTTTTTT.

The sample holds one count of this clone. CDR3 amino acids: CASTLTSGNPNEQFF. DNA for the CDR3: TGTGCCAGCACTTTGACTAGCGGGAATCCCAATGAGCAGTTCTTC. The chain joins TRBV6-5 to TRBJ2-1, with TRBD2 matching over 11 bases. The germline V gene has CDR1 MNHEY and CDR2 SVGAGI. There are 15 residues in the CDR3. The V segment lost 7 bases and the J segment 6 bases; nucleotides outside the gene matches: 8.

This chain joins TRBV24-1 and TRBJ2-3; TRBD1 matches at 8 bases. Germline CDR1 and CDR2: KGHDR and SFDVKD. V dropped 5 bases and J dropped 1; count of bases not matched to a gene: 4. The CDR3 extends over 15 amino acids. The CDR3 protein is CATSVTGGGTDTQYF. In DNA, the CDR3 is TGTGCCACCAGTGTAACAGGGGGAGGCACAGATACGCAGTATTTT.